The source of this T cell receptor beta chain is a study of CD8 T cells in ankylosing spondylitis. V gave up 0 bases and J gave up 2 bases, with 16 bases separating them. Germline CDR1 is SGHDN and CDR2 is FVKESK. The CDR3 loop spans 17 amino acids. Using its own MiXCR run on the 5' RACE reads, TCRdb lists one record per CDR3 protein. The profile shows under 250,000 distinct CDR3 sequences, 9.5% to 12% of them singletons. The chain combines TRBV14 with TRBJ2-5, with D hard to call. This sequence originates from a male donor with ankylosing spondylitis or in good health (not recorded which). The sample taken for sequencing was blood, either unsorted or a sorted T cell fraction (not recorded which). In DNA form, the CDR3 reads TGTGCCAGCAGCCAAGAATATTTGGCATCTTTACAAGAGACCCAGTACTTC. Its translation is CASSQEYLASLQETQYF.